This TCR beta chain was identified in a study of control samples from healthy donors and cancer patients. This CDR3 comprises 16 residues. V lost 7 bases to trimming and J lost 0 bases, with 18 bases between them. In germline, CDR1 is SGHTA, CDR2 FQGNSA. Here immunoSEQ multiplex PCR was the method, and the copy in TCRdb shows in-frame clones only, minus some. There are about 160,000 clones in the sample; around 95% occur only once, and under 8.5% lies in the top ten. This sequence was found in a woman between 40 and 50 years old in good health. Sequenced sample: blood. The rearrangement joins TRBV7-2 to TRBJ1-1; D perhaps matches TRBD1 (6 bases). The CDR3 DNA follows: TGTGCCAGCACCGGGGGGGGCCGACCTGTGAACACTGAAGCTTTCTTT. It specifies CASTGGGRPVNTEAFF.